The rows below give T cell receptor beta chains drawn from one sample of a study of blood T cell repertoires in COVID-19. Sequencing used immunoSEQ multiplex PCR; TCRdb keeps in-frame clones, though not all of them. The table records about 130,000 clones, roughly three quarters of them present only once. Material for sequencing was peripheral blood. These receptor sequences come from a woman aged 70-85 years with acute or convalescent COVID-19. CDR3s leave out the opening cysteine and the closing phenylalanine or tryptophan. The order of the fields is J gene, V gene, clone size, CDR3 protein. Clone size appears in some rows only: once, few, many, or a class for an expanded clone.

TRBJ1-6 | TRBV5-8 | NA | ASSQQQGIYNSPLH
TRBJ1-4 | TRBV7-2 | NA | ASSLGRDRVASEKLF
TRBJ1-1 | TRBV4-3 | NA | ASSQAALEPRTEAF
TRBJ2-1 | TRBV21-1 | NA | ASSKARPSGGPRRQF
TRBJ2-2 | TRBV12-3/TRBV12-4 | many | ASSMGLAGELF
TRBJ1-5 | TRBV5-6 | NA | ASSRRRTGRFQPQH
TRBJ1-5 | TRBV25-1 | NA | ASSLGAGVNQPQH
TRBJ2-6 | TRBV6-5 | NA | ASSLRGGANVLT
TRBJ1-2 | TRBV5-1 | few | ASSLVAGEFGYT
TRBJ1-2 | TRBV9 | NA | ASSPGQGTYGYT
TRBJ2-5 | TRBV6-2/TRBV6-3 | NA | ASSLTSGGAIGTQY
TRBJ1-2 | TRBV28 | NA | ASSLEGRYGYT
TRBJ2-7 | TRBV28 | NA | ASSLWGTSGKYEQY
TRBJ1-2 | TRBV13 | NA | ASSLGLAGYGYT
TRBJ1-5 | TRBV4-2 | NA | ASSQDLGANQPQH
TRBJ2-5 | TRBV7-9 | NA | ASSLVRGQETQY
TRBJ1-6 | TRBV30 | few | AWSATGGWNSPLH
TRBJ1-1 | TRBV23-1 | NA | ASSFLDTSNTEAF
TRBJ2-4 | TRBV5-1 | NA | ASSPGTEIAKNIQY
TRBJ1-2 | TRBV6-5 | NA | ASSPRPGGDGYT
TRBJ1-1 | TRBV19 | few | AATGQGHTEAF
TRBJ2-1 | TRBV2 | NA | ASSEGDRERDEQF
TRBJ1-1 | TRBV28 | NA | ASSPWTGANTEAF
TRBJ2-1 | TRBV29-1 | NA | SVVGGIYNEQF
TRBJ1-1 | TRBV5-5 | NA | ASSLARDRANTEAF
TRBJ1-1 | TRBV18 | NA | ASSPLSGQANTEAF
TRBJ2-2 | TRBV27 | NA | ASRGTAITGELF
TRBJ2-5 | TRBV5-6 | NA | ASSTRTSGQETQY
TRBJ1-4 | TRBV5-1 | NA | ASRPTGKTNEKLF
TRBJ2-3 | TRBV7-9 | NA | ASSSFTDTQY